This TCR beta chain was recorded in a study of blood T cell repertoires in COVID-19. As processed by the authors: Cell counts per sample came from amplifying reference gene primers. Sequenced by immunoSEQ multiplex PCR; TCRdb stores in-frame clones only, minus some. From that table come the V and J calls and clone size; the DNA was used to work out D and trimming. The sample consists of about 400,000 clones, approximately 86% of them appearing once. Trimming removed 4 bases at V and 0 bases at J, with 11 bases between. The CDR3 sequence is 14 residues long. Germline lookup yields CDR1 SGHRS and CDR2 YFSETQ.

The V and J genes are TRBV5-1 and TRBJ2-7; maybe TRBD2 (5 bases). Sequenced material: PBMCs or T cells enriched from blood (not recorded which). This TCR was sampled from a woman in her thirties or forties with acute COVID-19. The CDR3 sequence: CASSGSGSSYEQYF. The CDR3 nucleotides are TGCGCCAGCAGCGGGAGCGGAAGCTCCTACGAGCAGTACTTC.